A single T cell receptor (beta chain) is shown here with its context. The antigen is not known. The assay was immunoSEQ multiplex PCR, and TCRdb's table has in-frame clones only and misses some. This repertoire shows 430,000 or so clones, roughly 89% found once; its top ten account for about 2.4%. The data belong to a study of Ad26.COV2.S vaccination and SARS-CoV-2 variants. Overall study context: Ad26.COV2.S was injected intramuscularly once or twice, 56 days apart. Study results and limitations: Vaccine recipients and placebo recipients showed similar non-spike TCR breadth.

The germline gives CDR1 SGHRS, CDR2 YFSETQ. The germline V and J ends were trimmed by 7 bases and 2 bases, with 25 bases remaining between them. The CDR3 runs to 17 residues. Stated treatment: roughly 20 received Ad26.COV2.S at low or high dose, single or two shots; several received placebo; per-sample allocation not given. Repertoires come from day 63 after the first vaccine or placebo injection. The TCR originated in a person between 18 and 65 years old who received the Ad26.COV2.S COVID-19 vaccine or a placebo. The chain carries TRBV5-1 and TRBJ2-7, with D unresolved. The sequencing here drew on peripheral blood, taken in a trial of Ad26.COV2.S vaccine versus placebo. For the CDR3, the DNA is TGCGCCAGCGAATTCCCCGTTCAGGAACCGATTACCTACGAGCAGTACGTC. Translation: CASEFPVQEPITYEQYV.